What follows are 28 T cell receptor beta chains derived from one specimen sequenced in a study of blood T cell repertoires in COVID-19. Sequencing used immunoSEQ multiplex PCR; TCRdb keeps in-frame clones, though not all of them. The table lists around 160,000 clones, 75% to 85% of them singletons, with 10% to 15% in the top ten. Sequences were obtained from peripheral blood. The receptors shown here come from a man aged 55 to 69 with active or convalescent COVID-19.

The chain is built from TRBV3-1 (or the pseudogene TRBV3-2) and TRBJ2-7, with 10 bases matching TRBD2. Per the germline V gene, CDR1 is LGHDT and CDR2 is YNNKEL (reference sequence). This CDR3 has 15 amino acids. J was trimmed by 6 bases and V by 1 base; bases with no gene match: 6. The DNA for the CDR3 is TGTGCCAGCAGCCAAGGTGGGACTAGCGTTCTCGAGCAGTACTTC. This gives the protein CASSQGGTSVLEQYF.

The chain links TRBV28 to TRBJ2-1, with TRBD2 matching over 14 bases. The junction had 8 bases not matched to a gene; V was cut back by 6 bases and J by 4 bases. The germline gives CDR1 MDHEN, CDR2 SYDVKM. This CDR3 region has 17 residues. The CDR3 sequence: CASSPGTSGSPYNEQFF. The CDR3 bases are TGTGCCAGCAGCCCCGGGACTAGCGGGAGCCCTTACAATGAGCAGTTCTTC.

This clone was picked up a small number of times. The chain combines TRBV18 with TRBJ1-2; 10 positions match TRBD1. V gave up 2 bases and J gave up 8 bases; unmatched junction bases: 11. This CDR3 is 16 amino acids long. In germline, CDR1 is KGHSH, CDR2 LQKENI. The CDR3 sequence: CASSPFRGQGTFGYTF. CDR3 nucleotides: TGTGCCAGCTCACCATTCCGGGGACAGGGGACCTTCGGCTACACCTTC.

This sequence joins TRBV25-1 and TRBJ1-6, with a weak D call TRBD1 (5 bases). Germline V lookup: CDR1 MGHDK, CDR2 SYGVNS. The V gene lost 6 bases and the J gene lost 5 bases, with 11 bases spanning the gap. This CDR3 has 14 amino acids. The CDR3 sequence is CASRETADNSPLHF. CDR3 in DNA: TGTGCCAGCAGGGAGACAGCCGATAATTCACCCCTCCACTTT. The full variable domain, its missing parts supplied by reference TRBV25-1 and TRBJ1-6, is EADIYQTPRYLVIGTGKKITLECSQTMGHDKMYWYQQDPGMELHLIHYSYGVNSTEKGDLSSESTVSRIRTEHFPLTLESARPSHTSQYLCASRETADNSPLHFGNGTRLTVT.

This clone showed up just once. V is TRBV20-1 and J is TRBJ1-1; D not certain. The CDR3 has 11 residues. Germline CDR1 DFQATT, CDR2 SNEGSKA (reference sequence). V was clipped by 5 bases and J by 1 base, with 5 bases between them. Here the CDR3 reads CSAEENTEAFF. The CDR3 nucleotides read TGCAGTGCTGAGGAGAACACTGAAGCTTTCTTT.

This chain links TRBV27 with TRBJ2-7; D is perhaps TRBD1 (7 bases). CDR3 size: 14 residues. Trimming stripped 5 bases from V and 4 bases from J, with 15 bases between. In germline, CDR1 is MNHEY, CDR2 SMNVEV (reference sequence). In DNA form, the CDR3 reads TGTGCCAGCAGTCCAGCGACAGGGAGGTACGAGCAGTACTTC. This sequence encodes CASSPATGRYEQYF.

Comments on this clone: An end of the junction does not agree with germline; a read error may underlie this. The J gene is TRBJ2-7, the V gene TRBV4-2; 7 positions match TRBD2. Germline CDR1 LGHNA, CDR2 YNFKEQ. This CDR3 comprises 18 residues. The CDR3 bases are TGTGTCAGCAGCCAAGGGGCCCTGGGAGGGACCCAGTCCTACGAGCAGTACTTC. This gives the protein CVSSQGALGGTQSYEQYF.

The V gene is TRBV29-1, the J gene TRBJ2-3, with 7 bases aligning to TRBD1. J lost 5 bases, V lost 0 bases, and 11 bases had no gene match. The CDR3 has 16 residues. Germline CDR1 is SQVTM and CDR2 is ANQGSEA. CDR3 DNA sequence: TGCAGCGTTGAAGACCCAACCGGGACAGCTGAAGATACGCAGTATTTT. Protein: CSVEDPTGTAEDTQYF.

This clone has more than one count but fewer than ten. The J gene is TRBJ2-2, the V gene TRBV7-8, with 7 nucleotides matching TRBD2. CDR1 and CDR2 from the germline V gene are SGHVS and FQNEAQ. Trimming took 0 bases from V and 4 from J; bases not matched to a gene: 5. CDR3 length: 16 residues. This CDR3 reads CASSLAGGPGTGELFF. The CDR3 coding sequence is TGTGCCAGCAGCTTAGCGGGAGGGCCGGGCACCGGGGAGCTGTTTTTT.

A note on this clone: One end of the junction does not line up with germline, which may come from a read error. The genes are TRBV6-5 and TRBJ2-4; the match to TRBD1 covers 8 bases. The germline V gene encodes CDR1 MNHEY and CDR2 SVGAGI. The CDR3 is 12 residues long. The CDR3 DNA is TGTGCCAGCAGTAGCCGTACCGGGACAGGCAACTTC. Its translation is CASSSRTGTGNF.

V and J are TRBV19 and TRBJ2-7; D may be TRBD1 (6 bases). V was clipped by 2 bases and J by 6 bases, with 14 bases between them. CDR1 is LNHDA and CDR2 is SQIVND in the germline V gene (reference sequence). The CDR3 totals 14 residues. CDR3 residues: CASSIRGGSSEQYF. The CDR3 coding sequence is TGTGCCAGTAGTATACGAGGGGGATCTTCCGAGCAGTACTTC.

V and J are TRBV7-2 and TRBJ1-1; 10 bases line up with TRBD1. V lost 4 bases and J lost 4; bases outside the gene matches: 3. The CDR3 spans 14 residues. Germline CDR1 SGHTA, CDR2 FQGNSA. The CDR3 nucleotides are TGTGCCAGCAGCTCGACAGGGGGCTCCACTGAAGCTTTCTTT. Protein product: CASSSTGGSTEAFF.

In the case of this clone: Other DNA sequences from this sample encode an identical CDR3 as well. The chain links TRBV18 to TRBJ2-7, with 8 bases aligning to TRBD1. This CDR3 contains 14 residues. V lost 3 bases and J lost 5; bases outside the gene matches: 6. CDR1 and CDR2 (germline): KGHSH, LQKENI. The CDR3, as DNA: TGTGCCAGCTCACCGGGGTCAGGGGGCAACGAGCAGTACTTC. It is translated as CASSPGSGGNEQYF.

V usage is TRBV28 and J usage is TRBJ2-3, with 8 bases identical to TRBD1. The CDR3 spans 16 residues. Trimming cost V 5 bases and J 3 bases; bases outside gene matches: 10. Germline V gives CDR1 MDHEN, CDR2 SYDVKM. The CDR3 spells CASSILSGGGTDTQYF. In DNA form, the CDR3 reads TGTGCCAGCAGTATCTTATCAGGGGGCGGAACAGATACGCAGTATTTT.

J is TRBJ2-2 and V is TRBV6-2 or TRBV6-3; D call uncertain. V dropped 5 bases and J dropped 2 bases, with 18 bases sitting between them. The CDR3 runs to 17 residues. The germline CDR1 and CDR2 sequences are MNHEY and SVGEGT. The CDR3 DNA sequence: TGTGCCAGCAGTAGCCCTCCCAGCGACCTTAACACCGGGGAGCTGTTTTTT. Translation: CASSSPPSDLNTGELFF.

V usage is TRBV5-1 and J usage is TRBJ2-7; TRBD2 matches at 10 bases. The J segment lost 5 bases and the V segment lost 3 bases, leaving 11 bases of the junction unmatched. The CDR3 covers 16 residues. Germline CDR1 is SGHRS and CDR2 is YFSETQ. CDR3 nucleotide sequence: TGCGCCAGCAGCTCGAGACCTCTAGCGGGAGCCGACGAGCAGTACTTC. Translated, it gives CASSSRPLAGADEQYF. The full variable domain, completed using reference TRBV5-1 and TRBJ2-7, is KAGVTQTPRYLIKTRGQQVTLSCSPISGHRSVSWYQQTPGQGLQFLFEYFSETQRNKGNFPGRFSGRQFSNSRSEMNVSTLELGDSALYLCASSSRPLAGADEQYFGPGTRLTVT.

This clone was detected only a few times. The sample holds other DNA sequences that translate to the same CDR3. The chain couples TRBV7-3 to TRBJ1-2; D perhaps matches TRBD1 (5 bases). The germline V gene has CDR1 SGHTA and CDR2 FQGTGA. Deletions cut 6 bases from V and 1 base from J, with 9 bases between. This CDR3 region has 13 residues. In nucleotides, the CDR3 is TGTGCCAGCAGTCCAGACAGTAACTATGGCTACACCTTC. Its translation is CASSPDSNYGYTF.

The chain links TRBV5-1 to TRBJ1-3; TRBD1 is a possible D gene (5 bases). CDR3 length: 15 amino acids. Between the trimmed V and J ends, which lost 2 bases and 2 bases, there was a span of 11 bases. Per the germline V gene, CDR1 is SGHRS and CDR2 is YFSETQ. This chain's CDR3 is CASSLGRQPGNTIYF. The CDR3 region has the DNA TGCGCCAGCAGCTTAGGCAGACAGCCTGGAAACACCATATATTTT.

V gene TRBV28 combines with J gene TRBJ1-2; D gene unclear. CDR3 length equals 15 residues. Trimming left V 3 bases short and J 2 bases short, with 13 bases between. The germline V gene encodes CDR1 MDHEN and CDR2 SYDVKM. This CDR3 is CASSFIRGWNYGYTF. The CDR3 region has the DNA TGTGCCAGCAGTTTCATTCGGGGATGGAACTATGGCTACACCTTC.

This clone appeared a few times. The chain couples TRBV5-1 to TRBJ1-4; D ambiguous. The CDR3 has 15 amino acids. Trimming shortened V by 4 bases and J by 7 bases, and 17 bases separated the two germline ends. Looked up from germline, CDR1 is SGHRS and CDR2 is YFSETQ. This CDR3 reads CASSPDTNRGEKLFF. In DNA, the CDR3 is TGCGCCAGCAGCCCCGACACTAACCGGGGTGAAAAACTGTTTTTT.

The rearrangement joins TRBV11-2 to TRBJ2-3; 8 positions match TRBD1. CDR1 and CDR2 (germline): SGHAT, FQNNGV. J gave up 4 bases and V 3 bases, and 3 bases lay outside the gene matches. CDR3 length equals 14 residues. CDR3 protein: CASSFGQGADTQYF. The CDR3 DNA follows: TGTGCCAGCAGCTTTGGACAGGGAGCAGATACGCAGTATTTT.

This sequence joins TRBV4-2 and TRBJ2-7; D is undetermined. The CDR3 is 14 residues long. Per the germline V gene, CDR1 is LGHNA and CDR2 is YNFKEQ. Trimming shortened V by 1 base and J by 2 bases, and 9 bases separated the two germline ends. The CDR3 protein is CASSQASPTYEQYF. The CDR3 nucleotides read TGTGCCAGCAGCCAAGCTAGTCCCACCTACGAGCAGTACTTC.

The CDR3 DNA reads TGTGCCACCAGTGACCCTAGCGGGAACTCCTACAATGAGCAGTTCTTC. Translated: CATSDPSGNSYNEQFF. The gene calls are TRBV24-1 and TRBJ2-1, with 9 bases that match TRBD2. The CDR3 length is 16 residues. From germline, CDR1 is KGHDR and CDR2 SFDVKD. V trimming: 4 bases; J trimming: 0 bases; junction bases outside the gene matches: 3.

The V gene is TRBV7-3, the J gene TRBJ2-1; 8 bases line up with TRBD1. Germline V gene lookup returns CDR1 SGHTA and CDR2 FQGTGA. After removal of 5 bases from V and 9 bases from J, the junction contained 9 bases not matched to a gene. The CDR3 loop spans 14 amino acids. CDR3 sequence: CASSRGTGSPEQFF. The CDR3 DNA follows: TGTGCCAGCAGCCGGGGGACAGGTTCCCCTGAGCAGTTCTTC.

The chain's CDR3 is CASSVETGFTEQFF. In DNA, the CDR3 is TGTGCCAGCAGCGTAGAGACAGGGTTCACTGAGCAGTTCTTC. J is TRBJ2-1 and V is TRBV9, with TRBD1 matching 7 bases. The CDR3 length is 14 residues. In germline, CDR1 is SGDLS, CDR2 YYNGEE. V shed 0 bases and J 9 bases; nucleotides not matched to a gene: 6.

This clone was counted at least ten times. The chain has TRBV5-1 and TRBJ2-7; TRBD1 agrees at 9 bases. This CDR3 comprises 17 residues. CDR1 SGHRS and CDR2 YFSETQ come from the germline V gene. J lost 5 bases, V lost 0 bases, and 12 bases had no gene match. CDR3 in amino acids: CASSLAPTGTGSNEQYF. The CDR3 DNA reads TGCGCCAGCAGCTTGGCCCCGACGGGGACAGGGTCGAACGAGCAGTACTTC.

This clone has a handful of counts. The chain employs TRBV7-9 and TRBJ2-5; D possibly corresponds to TRBD1 (6 bases). Looked up from germline, CDR1 is SEHNR and CDR2 is FQNEAQ (reference sequence). This CDR3 region has 14 residues. Trimming stripped 4 bases from V and 2 bases from J, with 11 bases between. The DNA for the CDR3 is TGTGCCAGCAGCTACAGGACAGAACAAGAGACCCAGTACTTC. The encoded protein is CASSYRTEQETQYF. Combining the CDR3 with reference TRBV7-9 and TRBJ2-5 gives the whole variable domain DTGVSQNPRHKITKRGQNVTFRCDPISEHNRLYWYRQTLGQGPEFLTYFQNEAQLEKSRLLSDRFSAERPKGSFSTLEIQRTEQGDSAMYLCASSYRTEQETQYFGPGTRLLVL.

This chain links TRBV29-1 with TRBJ1-1; tentatively, D is TRBD1 (6 bases). The V gene lost 4 bases and the J gene lost 7 bases, with 10 bases spanning the gap. CDR3 length: 11 amino acids. CDR1 is SQVTM and CDR2 is ANQGSEA in the germline V gene. CDR3 protein: CSVGLDSEAFF. The CDR3 DNA is TGCAGCGTTGGTCTGGACAGTGAAGCTTTCTTT.